Presented here are 15 T cell receptor beta chains from one specimen sequenced in a study of blood T cells in healthy people across ages. Together with a sample-barcoded 5' primer, a J-beta primer mix was included in a second PCR lasting about 7 to 11 cycles. TCRdb reprocessed the 5' RACE reads via MiXCR and lists one record per CDR3 protein. Of about 1,800,000 distinct CDR3 sequences in the sample, 28% are singletons; the top ten hold 7.7%. Sequencing input: blood. These receptors were taken from a woman in her twenties or thirties in good health.

The V and J genes are TRBV12-3 or TRBV12-4 and TRBJ1-5; 9 bases fit TRBD1. The CDR3 sequence is 15 residues long. Trimming at V came to 6 bases and at J to 3 bases, leaving 6 bases not matched to a gene. The CDR3 DNA reads as TGTGCCAGCAGGTCAAGGACAGGGGACAATCAGCCCCAGCATTTT. Protein sequence: CASRSRTGDNQPQHF.

The V call is TRBV6-5, the J call TRBJ1-5, with 10 bases fitting TRBD1. Trimming cost V 10 bases and J 7 bases; bases outside gene matches: 13. Germline loops: CDR1 MNHEY, CDR2 SVGAGI. This CDR3 contains 15 residues. DNA of the CDR3: TGTGCCAACAGCGCCAGGACAGGGGGTCAGCAGCCCCAGCATTTT. Translation: CANSARTGGQQPQHF.

The rearrangement joins TRBV20-1 to TRBJ1-1; TRBD1 matches at 10 bases. The CDR3 has 15 amino acids. Germline lookup yields CDR1 DFQATT and CDR2 SNEGSKA (reference sequence). V lost 3 bases and J lost 4; bases outside the gene matches: 8. The CDR3 is CSASAWDRGGTEAFF. The CDR3 nucleotides read TGCAGTGCTAGCGCATGGGACAGGGGTGGCACTGAAGCTTTCTTT.

This clonotype was detected ten times or more. This chain connects TRBV7-2 to TRBJ2-1; D is unclear. The CDR3 sequence is 12 residues long. V was cut by 5 bases and J by 8 bases, with 10 bases left in between. Looked up from germline, CDR1 is SGHTA and CDR2 is FQGNSA. The CDR3 DNA is TGTGCCAGCAGCCCCCGGGTAGATGAGCAGTTCTTC. Translating gives CASSPRVDEQFF.

The CDR3 bases are TGTGCCACCAGCAGAGATGAGGGCGGAAACACTGAAGCTTTCTTT. Protein sequence: CATSRDEGGNTEAFF. This sequence joins TRBV15 and TRBJ1-1; D ambiguous. V lost 0 bases and J 2 bases, leaving 10 bases between the germline ends. The CDR3 length is 15 residues. The germline V gene encodes CDR1 LNHNV and CDR2 YYDKDF (reference sequence).

The rearrangement uses TRBV5-1 and TRBJ1-2; the match to TRBD1 covers 12 bases. With V trimmed by 2 bases and J by 8 bases, 10 bases remained unmatched. This CDR3 is built from 16 residues. Germline V CDR1 and CDR2: SGHRS, YFSETQ. The CDR3 is CASSLLSGDRGRGYTF. CDR3 nucleotides: TGCGCCAGCAGCTTACTTAGCGGGGACAGGGGGCGAGGCTACACCTTC.

This clonotype came up a few times. V is TRBV12-3 or TRBV12-4 and J is TRBJ1-5; no firm D call. The CDR3 sequence is 14 residues long. Deletions cut 2 bases from V and 4 bases from J, with 9 bases between. CDR3 coding DNA: TGTGCCAGCAGTTTAAGGATCACAAATCAGCCCCAGCATTTT. Its protein is CASSLRITNQPQHF.

This clonotype has at least ten counts. The rearrangement links TRBV7-9 to TRBJ2-7, with TRBD1 identical over 12 bases. The ends lost 5 bases at V and 6 bases at J; junction bases unmatched: 8. CDR3 length: 15 residues. In germline, CDR1 is SEHNR, CDR2 FQNEAQ (reference sequence). The CDR3 DNA is TGTGCCAGCAGCCCCGCGGGACAGGGGGCCTCCGAGCAGTACTTC. Its translation: CASSPAGQGASEQYF.

Notes on this clonotype: This sequence may be a read error, since a much larger clone differs from it by one base. V usage is TRBV20-1 and J usage is TRBJ2-3; D is uncertain. This CDR3 is built from 13 residues. Germline CDR1 is DFQATT and CDR2 is SNEGSKA (reference sequence). The DNA for the CDR3 is TGCAGTGCTAGCCGGTTACTTGCAGATACGCGGTATTTT. It codes for CSASRLLADTRYF.

The genes are TRBV4-1 and TRBJ1-1; D remains unclear. The CDR3 length is 14 residues. The germline V gene has CDR1 MGHRA and CDR2 YSYEKL. V shed 8 bases and J shed 1 base, with 14 bases lying between them. CDR3 DNA: TGCGCCAGCGGGGATCGAGCGCGGAACACTGAAGCTTTCTTT. It translates to CASGDRARNTEAFF.

This clonotype has only a few counts. This chain connects TRBV20-1 to TRBJ1-1; 7 bases fit TRBD1. CDR1 is DFQATT and CDR2 is SNEGSKA in the germline V gene (reference sequence). The CDR3 extends over 12 amino acids. Unmatched junction bases numbered 3, after V lost 5 bases and J lost 3 bases. CDR3 sequence: CSASTGYTEAFF. In DNA form, the CDR3 reads TGCAGTGCTTCGACAGGGTACACTGAAGCTTTCTTT.

This clonotype was counted only a few times. The rearrangement joins TRBV20-1 to TRBJ2-1; possibly TRBD1 or TRBD2 for D (5 bases each). V was cut by 0 bases and J by 7 bases, with 19 bases left in between. The CDR3 totals 16 residues. The V gene's germline CDR1 is DFQATT and CDR2 SNEGSKA (reference sequence). The CDR3 region is CSARDRPSGARNEQFF. The CDR3 DNA is TGCAGTGCTAGAGATCGTCCATCCGGGGCGCGGAATGAGCAGTTCTTC.

This clonotype was counted only a few times. The CDR3 reads CASRGGTGKETQYF. CDR3 nucleotide sequence: TGTGCCAGCAGGGGTGGGACAGGGAAAGAGACCCAGTACTTC. This chain joins TRBV28 and TRBJ2-5; 9 bases are shared with TRBD1. V was clipped by 6 bases and J by 3 bases; unmatched bases: 5. CDR1 and CDR2 (germline): MDHEN, SYDVKM. CDR3 length: 14 residues.

This chain joins TRBV4-2 and TRBJ1-5; the D gene is possibly TRBD1 (6 bases). CDR1 is LGHNA and CDR2 is YNFKEQ in the germline V gene. Between the trimmed V and J ends, which lost 0 bases and 10 bases, there was a span of 16 bases. The CDR3 is 15 amino acids. The CDR3 DNA reads TGTGCCAGCAGCCAAGAGCTGAAGGGGGGTAGACCCCAGCATTTT. Encoded protein: CASSQELKGGRPQHF.

This chain uses TRBV3-1 with TRBJ1-2, with a weak D call TRBD1 (5 bases). V was pared by 0 bases and J by 0 bases, with 20 bases between. The germline gives CDR1 LGHDT, CDR2 YNNKEL (reference sequence). The CDR3 is 19 residues long. CDR3 in amino acids: CASSQEGANRDVTNYGYTF. CDR3 in DNA: TGTGCCAGCAGCCAAGAAGGAGCAAACCGGGACGTCACTAACTATGGCTACACCTTC.